The clone carrying this TCR beta chain was counted ten times or more. The antigen remains undetermined. This sample's TCRbeta library carried unique molecular identifier barcodes. TCRdb recomputed calls from the PCR reads with MiXCR, one row per CDR3 protein. The sample has some 180,000 distinct CDR3 sequences, approximately 6.9% seen once. The data are from a study of T-cell reconstitution after alpha-beta-depleted transplantation in children. The study's findings and limits: In some patients, recipient T cells and intrathymic progenitors surviving conditioning explained high day-60 diversity. Reportedly, roughly two months post-transplant, alpha-beta T cells arose from several hundred expanded graft clones. Newly produced T cells mostly accounted for T-cell counts and diversity one year post-transplant.

The material sequenced was PBMCs, taken before TCRalphabeta/CD19-depleted stem cell transplant. This TCR was sampled from a boy between 2 and 15 years old with acute lymphoblastic leukemia, due to receive a stem cell transplant.

CDR3 sequence: CASSLASGGATPYEQYF. CDR3 coding DNA: TGCGCCAGCAGCTTGGCCAGTGGCGGGGCCACTCCCTACGAGCAGTACTTC. The chain has TRBV5-1 and TRBJ2-7; D may be TRBD2 (6 bases). V was cut by 0 bases and J by 2 bases, with 18 bases left in between. The CDR3 extends over 17 amino acids. Germline assignment: CDR1 SGHRS and CDR2 YFSETQ.